This T cell receptor (beta chain) derives from a study of blood T cell repertoires in COVID-19. Study in general: From T cells, B-cell-depleted T cells, or PBMCs came the material, which was cDNA or gDNA.

The assay was immunoSEQ multiplex PCR, and TCRdb's table has in-frame clones only and misses some. The profile shows around 380,000 clones, over 65% of them singletons. The CDR3 consists of 17 residues. Looked up from germline, CDR1 is MDHEN and CDR2 is SYDVKM. V lost 4 bases, J lost 3 bases, and 21 bases lay in between. Input material: peripheral blood. V is TRBV28 and J is TRBJ1-2, with D possibly being TRBD1 (6 bases). This TCR derives from a human donor with acute or convalescent COVID-19. The donor label of this sample is uncertain. As DNA, the CDR3 is TGTGCCAGCAGTTCCCAAGCCACAGGGTCAAGGCACTATGGCTACACCTTC. This encodes CASSSQATGSRHYGYTF.